This T cell receptor beta chain was documented in a study of PD-L1 blockade in urothelial cancer. Study summary: Of 29 patients, twenty-five were males with bladder-origin urothelial cancer. Samples of blood were analyzed 3 weeks (second dose) and 6 weeks after treatment start.

This clone was detected a few times. V was cut by 0 bases and J by 8 bases, with 19 bases left in between. This CDR3 has 16 amino acids. The V gene's germline CDR1 is SNHLY and CDR2 FYNNEI. Each patient gave between 1 and 8 samples of peripheral blood mononuclear cells, which were collected pretreatment and during treatment. PCRs each included synthetic TCR analog templates spiked in. Generated by immunoSEQ multiplex PCR, the TCRdb table keeps only in-frame clones and is missing some. The sample holds tens of thousands of clones; about nine tenths are singletons and the top ten take 4.5% to 7%. Sequences were derived from PBMCs, sampled around atezolizumab (anti-PD-L1) treatment. The chain links TRBV2 to TRBJ1-2; tentative D call: TRBD1 (6 bases). The receptor comes from a woman in her 70s with urothelial cancer. The CDR3: CASSEAGSLRTDGYTF. In DNA form, the CDR3 reads TGTGCCAGCAGTGAAGCTGGGTCGTTGAGGACAGACGGCTACACCTTC.